This T cell receptor beta chain was obtained from a study of blood T cell repertoires in COVID-19. Looking at the study overall: PBMCs, B-cell-depleted T cells, or T cells provided the cDNA or gDNA that made up the material.

Germline lookup yields CDR1 SGHTS and CDR2 YDEGEE. This CDR3 is built from 15 residues. Trimming removed 2 bases at V and 8 bases at J, with 19 bases between. In its sample, this clone was seen once. The method was immunoSEQ multiplex PCR; TCRdb's version includes in-frame clones alone and lacks a portion of them. This table holds just under 300,000 clones, around 86% found once. The sequence derives from a man in his 70s with acute or convalescent COVID-19. The sequenced material came from peripheral blood. The chain uses TRBV5-8 and TRBJ1-2; D is possibly TRBD1 (6 bases). The CDR3 sequence: CASSFRGMQATGYTF. The CDR3, as DNA: TGTGCCAGCAGCTTTAGGGGGATGCAGGCCACCGGCTACACCTTC. The entire variable domain, with the rest obtained from reference TRBV5-8 and TRBJ1-2, is as follows: EAGVTQSPTHLIKTRGQQATLRCSPISGHTSVYWYQQALGLGLQFLLWYDEGEERNRGNFPPRFSGRQFPNYSSELNVNALELEDSALYLCASSFRGMQATGYTFGSGTRLTVV.